Below, 3 T cell receptor beta chains from the same sample are listed, as sequenced in a study of blood T cells in healthy people across ages. PCR was performed a second time for about 6 to 12 cycles using a sample-barcoded 5' primer and a J-beta primer mix. TCRdb called the 5' RACE reads again in MiXCR, with one record for every CDR3 protein. The sample holds about 1.5 million distinct CDR3 sequences, 42% seen once. The sequenced sample was blood. The source is a woman aged 18 to 35 in good health.

The chain uses TRBV7-2 and TRBJ2-1, with 7 nucleotides matching TRBD2. The end of the DNA aligns better with TRBJ2-7, so the J call may be wrong. The CDR3 is 15 residues long. Germline loops: CDR1 SGHTA, CDR2 FQGNSA. CDR3 protein: CASSLWRERSNEQYF. Written as DNA, the CDR3 is TGTGCCAGCAGCTTATGGCGGGAGAGATCCAATGAGCAGTACTTC.

The chain links TRBV20-1 to TRBJ2-1; D is uncertain. Trimming stripped 7 bases from V and 6 bases from J, with 10 bases between. Germline CDR1 DFQATT, CDR2 SNEGSKA (reference sequence). The CDR3 sequence is 11 residues long. CDR3 loop: CSVYRPNEQFF. As DNA, the CDR3 is TGCAGTGTCTACCGACCCAATGAGCAGTTCTTC.

The CDR3, as DNA: TGTGCCAGCAGCCCCGGACAGGGTGGGACGCAGTATTTT. The encoded protein is CASSPGQGGTQYF. This chain uses TRBV14 with TRBJ2-3; 8 bases align to TRBD1. CDR3 length equals 13 residues. V gave up 4 bases and J gave up 9 bases; unmatched junction bases: 6. Germline V CDR1 and CDR2: SGHDN, FVKESK.